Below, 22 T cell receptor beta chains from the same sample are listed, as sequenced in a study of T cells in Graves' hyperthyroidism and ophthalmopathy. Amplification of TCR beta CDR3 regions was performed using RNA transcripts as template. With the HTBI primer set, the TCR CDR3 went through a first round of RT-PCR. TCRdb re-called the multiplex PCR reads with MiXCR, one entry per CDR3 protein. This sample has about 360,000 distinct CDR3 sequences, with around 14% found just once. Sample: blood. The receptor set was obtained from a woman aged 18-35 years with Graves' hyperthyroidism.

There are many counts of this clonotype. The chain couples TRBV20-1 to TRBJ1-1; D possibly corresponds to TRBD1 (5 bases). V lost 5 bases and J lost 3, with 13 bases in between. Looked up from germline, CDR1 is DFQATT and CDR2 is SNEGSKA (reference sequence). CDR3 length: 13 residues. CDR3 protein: CSAPSQGDTEAFF. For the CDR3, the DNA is TGCAGTGCTCCTAGTCAGGGAGACACTGAAGCTTTCTTT.

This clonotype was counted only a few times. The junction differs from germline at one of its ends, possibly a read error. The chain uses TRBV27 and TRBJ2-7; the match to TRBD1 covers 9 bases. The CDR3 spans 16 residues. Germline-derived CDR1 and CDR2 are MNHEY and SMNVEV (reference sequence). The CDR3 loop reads CASSSPGQGPSHEQYF. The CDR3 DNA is TGTGCCAGCAGTTCACCGGGACAGGGTCCCTCCCACGAGCAGTACTTC.

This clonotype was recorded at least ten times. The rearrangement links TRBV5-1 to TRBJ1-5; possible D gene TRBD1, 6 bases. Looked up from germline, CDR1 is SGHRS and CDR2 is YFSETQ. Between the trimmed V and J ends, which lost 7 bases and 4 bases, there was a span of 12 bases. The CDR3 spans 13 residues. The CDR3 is CASGRGPNQPQHF. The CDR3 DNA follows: TGCGCCAGCGGGCGGGGGCCTAATCAGCCCCAGCATTTT.

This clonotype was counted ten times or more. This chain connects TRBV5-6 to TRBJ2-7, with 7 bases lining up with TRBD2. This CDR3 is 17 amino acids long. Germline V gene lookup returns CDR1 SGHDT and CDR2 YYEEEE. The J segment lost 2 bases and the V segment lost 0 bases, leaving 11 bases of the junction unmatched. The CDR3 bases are TGTGCCAGCAGCTTGGCTGGGACCGGGACTACAACCTACGAGCAGTACTTC. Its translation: CASSLAGTGTTTYEQYF.

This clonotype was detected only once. The CDR3 DNA reads TGTGCCAGCAGTTACGTCAGGGACAGGGGCCCCACTGAAGCTTTCTTT. This codes for CASSYVRDRGPTEAFF. This chain connects TRBV6-2 or TRBV6-3 to TRBJ1-1; 10 nucleotides line up with TRBD1. Germline assignment: CDR1 MNHEY and CDR2 SVGEGT. V gave up 2 bases and J gave up 4 bases; unmatched junction bases: 7. This CDR3 is 16 amino acids long.

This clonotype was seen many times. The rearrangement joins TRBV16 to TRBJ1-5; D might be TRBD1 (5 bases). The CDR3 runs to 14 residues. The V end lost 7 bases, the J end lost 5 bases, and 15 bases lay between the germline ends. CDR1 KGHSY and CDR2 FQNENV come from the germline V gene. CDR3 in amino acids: CASTETGGDQPQHF. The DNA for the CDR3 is TGTGCCAGCACCGAAACTGGAGGGGATCAGCCCCAGCATTTT.

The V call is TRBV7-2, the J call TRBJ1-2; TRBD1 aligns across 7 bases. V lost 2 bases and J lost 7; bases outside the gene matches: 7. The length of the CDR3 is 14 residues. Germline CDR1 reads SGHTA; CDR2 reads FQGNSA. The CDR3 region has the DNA TGTGCCAGCAGCTTAATAGGGGGCTCGGGTGGCTACACCTTC. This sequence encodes CASSLIGGSGGYTF.

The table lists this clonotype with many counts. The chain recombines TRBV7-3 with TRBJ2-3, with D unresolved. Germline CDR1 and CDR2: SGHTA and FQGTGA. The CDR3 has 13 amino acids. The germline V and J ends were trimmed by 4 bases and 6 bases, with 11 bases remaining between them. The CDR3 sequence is CASSSLYADTQYF. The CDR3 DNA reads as TGTGCCAGCAGCTCTCTCTATGCGGATACGCAGTATTTT.

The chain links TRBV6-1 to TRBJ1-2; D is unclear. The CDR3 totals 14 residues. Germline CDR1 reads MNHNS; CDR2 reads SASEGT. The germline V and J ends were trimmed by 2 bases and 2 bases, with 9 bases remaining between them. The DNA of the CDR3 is TGTGCCAGCAGTGAATGGAGGGAAAACTATGGCTACACCTTC. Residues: CASSEWRENYGYTF.

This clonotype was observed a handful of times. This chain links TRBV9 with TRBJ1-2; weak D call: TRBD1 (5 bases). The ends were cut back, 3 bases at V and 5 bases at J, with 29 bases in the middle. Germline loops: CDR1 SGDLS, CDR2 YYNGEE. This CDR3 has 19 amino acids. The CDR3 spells CASSATLFSRGGGLYGYTF. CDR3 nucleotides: TGTGCCAGCAGCGCGACTCTTTTTTCTCGGGGGGGGGGTCTGTATGGCTACACCTTC.

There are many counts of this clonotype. In DNA, the CDR3 is TGCAGTGCTATCTACAATGAGCAGTTCTTC. It encodes CSAIYNEQFF. The chain employs TRBV20-1 and TRBJ2-1; D is uncertain. This CDR3 comprises 10 residues. V was cut by 4 bases and J by 3 bases, with 1 base left in between. The germline gives CDR1 DFQATT, CDR2 SNEGSKA (reference sequence).

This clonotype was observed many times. The CDR3 is CSARRDRGIYGYTF. CDR3 nucleotide sequence: TGCAGTGCTAGACGGGACAGGGGGATCTATGGCTACACCTTC. The chain is built from TRBV20-1 and TRBJ1-2; 11 bases are a match to TRBD1. The CDR3 runs to 14 residues. Trimming removed 2 bases from V and 4 bases from J; junction bases left unmatched: 3. Germline CDR1 reads DFQATT; CDR2 reads SNEGSKA (reference sequence).

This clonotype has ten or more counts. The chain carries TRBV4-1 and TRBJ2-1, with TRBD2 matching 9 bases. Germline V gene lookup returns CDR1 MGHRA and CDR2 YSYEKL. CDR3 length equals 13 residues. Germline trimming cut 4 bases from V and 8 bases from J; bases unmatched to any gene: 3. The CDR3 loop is CASSPRLADEQFF. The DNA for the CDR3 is TGCGCCAGCAGCCCCAGACTAGCGGATGAGCAGTTCTTC.

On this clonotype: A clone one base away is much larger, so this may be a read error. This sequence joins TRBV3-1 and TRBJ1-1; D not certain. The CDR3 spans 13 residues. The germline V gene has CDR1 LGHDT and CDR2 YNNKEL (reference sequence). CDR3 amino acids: CASSQSANTEASF. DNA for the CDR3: TGTGCCAGCAGCCAATCAGCAAACACTGAAGCTTCCTTT. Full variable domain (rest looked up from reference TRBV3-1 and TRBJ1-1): DTAVSQTPKYLVTQMGNDKSIKCEQNLGHDTMYWYKQDSKKFLKIMFSYNNKELIINETVPNRFSPKSPDKAHLNLHINSLELGDSAVYFCASSQSANTEASFGQGTRLTVV.

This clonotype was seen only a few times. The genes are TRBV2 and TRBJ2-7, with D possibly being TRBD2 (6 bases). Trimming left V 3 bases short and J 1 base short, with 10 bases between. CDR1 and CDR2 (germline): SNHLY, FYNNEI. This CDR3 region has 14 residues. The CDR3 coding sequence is TGTGCCAGCAGTGAGGGGACTGCTTCCTACGAGCAGTACTTC. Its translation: CASSEGTASYEQYF.

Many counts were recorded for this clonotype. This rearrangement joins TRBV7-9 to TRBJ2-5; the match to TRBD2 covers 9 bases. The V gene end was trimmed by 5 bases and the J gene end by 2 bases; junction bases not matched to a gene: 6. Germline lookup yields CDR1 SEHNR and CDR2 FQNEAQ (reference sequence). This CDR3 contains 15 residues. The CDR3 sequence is CASSPTGLAQETQYF. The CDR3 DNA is TGTGCCAGCAGCCCCACGGGACTAGCTCAAGAGACCCAGTACTTC.

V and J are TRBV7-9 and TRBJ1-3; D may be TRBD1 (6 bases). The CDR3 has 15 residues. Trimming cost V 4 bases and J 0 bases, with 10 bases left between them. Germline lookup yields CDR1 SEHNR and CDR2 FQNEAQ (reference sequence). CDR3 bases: TGTGCCAGCAGCTCAAGAGGGGGCTCTGGAAACACCATATATTTT. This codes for CASSSRGGSGNTIYF. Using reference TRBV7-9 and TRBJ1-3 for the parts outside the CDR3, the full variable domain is DTGVSQNPRHKITKRGQNVTFRCDPISEHNRLYWYRQTLGQGPEFLTYFQNEAQLEKSRLLSDRFSAERPKGSFSTLEIQRTEQGDSAMYLCASSSRGGSGNTIYFGEGSWLTVV.

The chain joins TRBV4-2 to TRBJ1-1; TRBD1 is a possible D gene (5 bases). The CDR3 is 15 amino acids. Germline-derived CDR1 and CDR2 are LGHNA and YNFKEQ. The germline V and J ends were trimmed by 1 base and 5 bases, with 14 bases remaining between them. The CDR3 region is CASSQVGQGDTEAFF. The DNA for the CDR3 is TGTGCCAGCAGCCAAGTAGGGCAGGGTGATACTGAAGCTTTCTTT.

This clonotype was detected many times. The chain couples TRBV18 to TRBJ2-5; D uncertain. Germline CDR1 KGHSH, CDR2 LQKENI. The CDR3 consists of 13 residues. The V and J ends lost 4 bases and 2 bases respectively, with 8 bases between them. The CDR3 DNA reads TGTGCCAGCTCACGGCGAACACAAGAGACCCAGTACTTC. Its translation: CASSRRTQETQYF.

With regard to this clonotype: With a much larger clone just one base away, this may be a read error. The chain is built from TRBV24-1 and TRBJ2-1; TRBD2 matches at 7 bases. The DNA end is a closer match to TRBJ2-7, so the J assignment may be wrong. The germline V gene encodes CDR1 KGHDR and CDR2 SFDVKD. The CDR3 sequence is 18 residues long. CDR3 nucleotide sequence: TGTGCCACCAGTGACCCCCGGGGAGCGGGGAGCTCCTACAATGAGCAGTACTTC. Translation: CATSDPRGAGSSYNEQYF.

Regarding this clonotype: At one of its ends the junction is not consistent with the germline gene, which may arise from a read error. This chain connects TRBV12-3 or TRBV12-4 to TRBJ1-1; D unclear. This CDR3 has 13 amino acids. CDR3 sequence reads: CASKDTGSTVAFF. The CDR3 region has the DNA TGTGCCAGCAAGGATACGGGTTCCACTGTAGCTTTCTTT.

CDR3 nucleotides: TGTGCCAGCAAGGTTACTAGCGGGAGGCCCGAACATGCCGGGGAGCTGTTTTTT. Protein product: CASKVTSGRPEHAGELFF. The gene calls are TRBV25-1 and TRBJ2-2; 12 nucleotides line up with TRBD2. This CDR3 spans 18 amino acids. Germline CDR1 reads MGHDK; CDR2 reads SYGVNS. After removal of 7 bases from V and 6 bases from J, the junction contained 15 bases not matched to a gene.